The 27 T cell receptor beta chains listed next were all sequenced from one sample in a study of control samples from healthy donors and cancer patients. Produced via immunoSEQ multiplex PCR; TCRdb's table is partial and in-frame only. The data hold some 120,000 clones, with approximately 87% observed a single time. The sequenced material came from blood. These receptor sequences come from a man in his 60s in good health.

The chain links TRBV5-1 to TRBJ2-3; a weak D match, TRBD2 (7 bases). Per germline, CDR1 SGHRS and CDR2 YFSETQ. The CDR3 runs to 16 residues. Trimming left V 0 bases short and J 6 bases short, with 17 bases between. The CDR3 DNA reads as TGCGCCAGCAGCTTGGCCCCGGGGGGCCGGGCCGATACGCAGTATTTT. This gives the protein CASSLAPGGRADTQYF.

This chain connects TRBV7-2 to TRBJ2-3; maybe TRBD2 (6 bases). The CDR3 has 15 residues. Germline CDR1 and CDR2: SGHTA and FQGNSA. Trimming took 7 bases from V and 2 from J, leaving 16 bases between them. The chain's CDR3 is CASIASRTNTDTQYF. In DNA form, the CDR3 reads TGTGCCAGCATCGCCTCCCGGACTAACACAGATACGCAGTATTTT.

The genes are TRBV5-4 and TRBJ2-7, with a tentative D call TRBD1 (5 bases). CDR3 size: 14 residues. V was clipped by 0 bases and J by 2 bases, with 9 bases between them. Germline CDR1 and CDR2: SGHNT and YYREEE (reference sequence). CDR3 amino acids: CASSLDPGPYEQYF. Here the CDR3 DNA reads TGTGCCAGCAGCTTGGATCCAGGGCCCTACGAGCAGTACTTC.

The V gene is TRBV28, the J gene TRBJ2-7; 10 positions agree with TRBD2. The J segment lost 2 bases and the V segment lost 5 bases, leaving 6 bases of the junction unmatched. The CDR3 covers 15 residues. Germline lookup yields CDR1 MDHEN and CDR2 SYDVKM. CDR3 coding DNA: TGTGCCAGCAGTGACAGCGGGGGGGTCACCTACGAGCAGTACTTC. Translating gives CASSDSGGVTYEQYF.

The genes are TRBV7-2 and TRBJ2-7; 7 positions agree with TRBD2. CDR1 SGHTA and CDR2 FQGNSA come from the germline V gene. The CDR3 sequence is 13 residues long. The V and J ends lost 6 bases and 2 bases, in that order; junction bases with no gene match: 4. For the CDR3, the DNA is TGTGCCAGCAGTCTGACTAGCCCCTACGAGCAGTACTTC. It encodes CASSLTSPYEQYF.

The chain is built from TRBV7-9 and TRBJ1-5; 7 positions match TRBD1. The germline CDR1 and CDR2 sequences are SEHNR and FQNEAQ (reference sequence). The trim removed 0 bases at V and 4 bases at J, leaving 3 bases unmatched. The CDR3 spans 15 residues. CDR3 sequence reads: CASSLAGQINQPQHF. The CDR3 nucleotides read TGTGCCAGCAGCTTAGCGGGACAGATAAATCAGCCCCAGCATTTT.

This chain uses TRBV27 with TRBJ1-3; D perhaps matches TRBD1 (6 bases). Germline CDR1 is MNHEY and CDR2 is SMNVEV (reference sequence). CDR3 length equals 15 residues. V was trimmed by 2 bases and J by 1 base, leaving 9 bases between them. CDR3 sequence reads: CASSLIGQSGNTIYF. The CDR3 DNA follows: TGTGCCAGCAGTTTAATAGGACAGTCTGGAAACACCATATATTTT.

The genes are TRBV10-3 and TRBJ1-1; the match to TRBD1 covers 10 bases. Germline V gives CDR1 ENHRY, CDR2 SYGVKD. CDR3 size: 14 residues. V shed 6 bases, J shed 6 bases, and the junction held 7 bases outside the gene matches. CDR3 DNA: TGTGCCATCAGAACCGGGACAGGGGAACCTGAAGCTTTCTTT. Residues: CAIRTGTGEPEAFF.

This clone has just one count. This chain connects TRBV7-8 to TRBJ1-1; D uncertain. The V gene lost 5 bases and the J gene lost 1 base, with 8 bases spanning the gap. The CDR3 covers 13 residues. Looked up from germline, CDR1 is SGHVS and CDR2 is FQNEAQ. The DNA for the CDR3 is TGTGCCAGCAGCCCCCGACAGAACACTGAAGCTTTCTTT. Translating gives CASSPRQNTEAFF.

The chain links TRBV28 to TRBJ1-5; TRBD1 is a possible D gene (5 bases). Trimming left V 5 bases short and J 2 bases short, with 22 bases between. Germline values: CDR1 MDHEN, CDR2 SYDVKM. This CDR3 is built from 18 residues. For the CDR3, the DNA is TGTGCCAGCAGTGAGACCCGGGCCTTCGTGGGGGGCAATCAGCCCCAGCATTTT. Amino acid sequence: CASSETRAFVGGNQPQHF.

The V gene is TRBV5-1, the J gene TRBJ1-6; 7 bases fit TRBD1. This CDR3 has 14 residues. Germline CDR1 and CDR2: SGHRS and YFSETQ. V lost 6 bases to trimming and J lost 7 bases; unmatched junction nucleotides: 7. CDR3 sequence reads: CASTDKDRNSPLHF. DNA of the CDR3: TGCGCCAGCACCGACAAGGACAGGAATTCACCCCTCCACTTT.

V is TRBV19 and J is TRBJ1-4, with TRBD1 as a possible D gene (5 bases). Trimming took off 5 bases at V and 8 bases at J, with 15 bases between the two ends. Germline assignment: CDR1 LNHDA and CDR2 SQIVND (reference sequence). This CDR3 comprises 14 residues. The CDR3 here is CASSSMQGLEKLFF. The DNA for the CDR3 is TGTGCCAGTAGTTCGATGCAGGGACTGGAAAAACTGTTTTTT. Combining the CDR3 with reference TRBV19 and TRBJ1-4 gives the whole variable domain DGGITQSPKYLFRKEGQNVTLSCEQNLNHDAMYWYRQDPGQGLRLIYYSQIVNDFQKGDIAEGYSVSREKKESFPLTVTSAQKNPTAFYLCASSSMQGLEKLFFGSGTQLSVL.

This clone has a handful of counts. This chain uses TRBV6-5 with TRBJ1-4; 7 bases map to TRBD1. This CDR3 region has 14 residues. V lost 2 bases and J lost 7; bases outside the gene matches: 4. From germline, CDR1 is MNHEY and CDR2 SVGAGI. For the CDR3, the DNA is TGTGCCAGCAGTTACGGGGGGACAGTTGAAAAACTGTTTTTT. Its protein product is CASSYGGTVEKLFF.

This clone was detected once. DNA for the CDR3: TGTGCCAGCAGCCCCGACAGGCTGCTCGGAGGGGACACTGAAGCTTTCTTT. As protein: CASSPDRLLGGDTEAFF. The chain combines TRBV7-6 with TRBJ1-1; maybe TRBD1 (6 bases). V was cut by 5 bases and J by 3 bases, with 22 bases left in between. CDR1 is SGHVS and CDR2 is FNYEAQ in the germline V gene. The CDR3 runs to 17 residues.

V gene TRBV19 combines with J gene TRBJ1-5, with D possibly TRBD1 on 6 matching bases. The CDR3 runs to 14 residues. Germline CDR1 LNHDA, CDR2 SQIVND (reference sequence). V lost 3 bases and J 9 bases, leaving 15 bases between the germline ends. CDR3 in amino acids: CASSIETGNRPQHF. As DNA, the CDR3 is TGTGCCAGTAGTATCGAAACAGGGAACCGGCCCCAGCATTTT.

This chain uses TRBV7-6 with TRBJ2-2, with 10 nucleotides matching TRBD2. The CDR3 contains 17 residues. Germline assignment: CDR1 SGHVS and CDR2 FNYEAQ. J lost 4 bases, V lost 5 bases, and 10 bases had no gene match. DNA of the CDR3: TGTGCCAGCAGCCCATGGACTAGCGGCGGGCCCACCGGGGAGCTGTTTTTT. Protein: CASSPWTSGGPTGELFF.

This clone was seen a handful of times. The genes are TRBV3-1 (or the pseudogene TRBV3-2) and TRBJ2-5, with a weak D call TRBD1 (6 bases). The CDR3 has 17 amino acids. Germline CDR1 is LGHDT and CDR2 is YNNKEL (reference sequence). The V gene lost 5 bases and the J gene lost 6 bases, with 25 bases spanning the gap. DNA for the CDR3: TGTGCCAGCAGCGAGACAGGTCGGATAGTCCTTGAGCAGACCCAGTACTTC. Amino acid sequence: CASSETGRIVLEQTQYF.

As for this clone: The junction shows a germline mismatch at one end, possibly a read error. This chain uses TRBV19 with TRBJ2-7, with D perhaps matching TRBD1 or TRBD2 (5 bases each). Germline V gene lookup returns CDR1 LNHDA and CDR2 SQIVND (reference sequence). CDR3 length: 14 residues. CDR3 region: CASSPGGFGYEQYF. In nucleotides, the CDR3 is TGTGCCTCATCCCCTGGGGGATTTGGGTACGAGCAGTACTTT.

The rearrangement uses TRBV5-1 and TRBJ1-5; D call uncertain. The CDR3 runs 15 residues. The V gene's germline CDR1 is SGHRS and CDR2 YFSETQ. Deletions cut 0 bases from V and 2 bases from J, with 9 bases between. The CDR3 bases are TGCGCCAGCAGCTTGGCCGGGGTGGGCAATCAGCCCCAGCATTTT. The encoded protein is CASSLAGVGNQPQHF.

This clone was recorded only once. This chain links TRBV19 with TRBJ1-2; no reliable D call. Trimming stripped 4 bases from V and 5 bases from J, with 17 bases between. In germline, CDR1 is LNHDA, CDR2 SQIVND (reference sequence). CDR3 length equals 15 residues. The CDR3 loop reads CASSSPSGGSYGYTF. As DNA, the CDR3 is TGTGCCAGTAGTAGCCCGTCGGGAGGTAGTTATGGCTACACCTTC.

The chain combines TRBV10-2 with TRBJ1-3; D may be TRBD1 (6 bases). The CDR3 has 16 residues. The ends were cut back, 0 bases at V and 4 bases at J, with 13 bases in the middle. Germline lookup yields CDR1 WSHSY and CDR2 SAAADI. The CDR3 coding sequence is TGCGCCAGCAGTGAGTCTATCAGGGGCGCCGGAAACACCATATATTTT. It encodes CASSESIRGAGNTIYF.

The chain links TRBV4-3 to TRBJ2-3; D gene uncertain. The CDR3 spans 13 residues. Germline CDR1 and CDR2: LGHNA and YSLEER. Trimming shortened V by 0 bases and J by 7 bases, and 8 bases separated the two germline ends. The CDR3 region is CASSQDIANTQYF. As DNA, the CDR3 is TGCGCCAGCAGCCAAGATATCGCAAATACGCAGTATTTT.

The J gene is TRBJ1-5, the V gene TRBV5-1; TRBD1 might be the D (5 bases). Trimming pared 0 bases from V and 0 bases from J, leaving 7 bases between. The germline CDR1 and CDR2 sequences are SGHRS and YFSETQ. This CDR3 has 15 amino acids. The CDR3 DNA is TGCGCCAGCAGCTTGGAGGGGTATAGCAATCAGCCCCAGCATTTT. It translates to CASSLEGYSNQPQHF.

V gene TRBV4-1 combines with J gene TRBJ2-1; 8 bases map to TRBD2. J gave up 10 bases and V 1 base, and 6 bases lay outside the gene matches. Germline values: CDR1 MGHRA, CDR2 YSYEKL. The CDR3 totals 14 residues. CDR3 nucleotides: TGCGCCAGCAGCCAAGGGACTAGCTTCGGCGAGCAGTTCTTC. Translating it yields CASSQGTSFGEQFF.

With regard to this clone: The identical CDR3 is also encoded by other nucleotide sequences in the sample. The V and J genes are TRBV27 and TRBJ2-3, with no clear D. Germline CDR1 is MNHEY and CDR2 is SMNVEV (reference sequence). The CDR3 loop spans 14 amino acids. V was pared by 3 bases and J by 0 bases, with 7 bases between. The CDR3 spells CASSLGLSTDTQYF. The CDR3 bases are TGTGCCAGCAGTTTGGGCTTAAGCACAGATACGCAGTATTTT.

This chain uses TRBV27 with TRBJ2-2; D may correspond to TRBD1 or TRBD2 (5 bases each). The CDR3 runs 14 residues. In germline, CDR1 is MNHEY, CDR2 SMNVEV (reference sequence). V was clipped by 6 bases and J by 5 bases, with 13 bases between them. DNA of the CDR3: TGTGCCAGCAGCCTCTCCGGGGCGACCGGGGAGCTGTTTTTT. Encoded protein: CASSLSGATGELFF.

This chain uses TRBV19 with TRBJ2-3; tentative D call: TRBD2 (5 bases). This CDR3 spans 14 amino acids. Looked up from germline, CDR1 is LNHDA and CDR2 is SQIVND (reference sequence). Deletions cut 5 bases from V and 2 bases from J, with 11 bases between. The CDR3 protein is CASSRGLFTDTQYF. The CDR3 coding sequence is TGTGCCAGTAGTCGCGGACTCTTCACAGATACGCAGTATTTT.